Detailed here is one T cell receptor beta chain. Its specific antigen is unknown. One end of the junction varies from germline; a read error may be responsible. This sample stems from a study of tumor-infiltrating lymphocytes in primary liver carcinoma (dated by TCRdb to about 2017). As for the study more broadly: The five patients, three men and two women aged 30 to 69 years, had hepatocellular carcinoma (four) or combined HCC and intrahepatic cholangiocarcinoma (one). The five patients had tumors staged T1-T3 N0M0, with maximum diameters ranging from 4.2 to 10 cm. Samples yielded roughly 3.5 to 7.13 million productive TCRbeta reads; read depth did not differ significantly between tissue types. The study combined TCRbeta repertoire sequencing, expression microarrays and whole-exome sequencing across five regions of each liver tumor, with adjacent normal tissue and blood. A total of approximately 35 specimens from 5 patients underwent TCRbeta repertoire sequencing, comprising about 25 tumor regions, 5 adjacent noncancerous liver tissues and 5 peripheral blood samples. Agilent mRNA microarray profiling was performed on the approximately 26 tumor region samples to relate TCRbeta repertoire diversity to the local molecular phenotype. Repertoires from technical replicates were highly reproducible, with mean shared-clone rates approximately 0.88 and correlation coefficients above 0.98. Results the study describes overall, beyond this receptor: Comparison of CD4+ and CD8+ T cell repertoires was precluded by the use of bulk unsorted samples. The study included only five patients, and the authors note findings should be validated in a larger study. Only the TCR beta chain was sequenced, so true repertoire diversity is likely underestimated because unpaired alpha chains were not captured. Only about 7-25% of top clones were found in all five regions of a tumor, suggesting spatial heterogeneity of tumor-infiltrating T cells. Repertoire overlap was found to be higher between tumor regions (mean approximately 35%) than between tumor-adjacent (17%) or tumor-blood (around 15%) pairs, consistent with antigen-driven expansion. The top 250 clones accounted for a significantly greater share of the repertoire in tumors than in blood (p = 0.039).

The CDR3 contains 15 residues, cysteine and phenylalanine counted. Only the CDR3 part of the read is kept: 45 bases, read in frame from the first base. The germline V gene (reference sequence) provides CDR1 SGHNT and CDR2 YYREEE. Total RNA and DNA were co-extracted from about 19-30 mg of bulk tissue with the AllPrep DNA/RNA mini kit, without cell sorting. Four to six patients with histopathologically diagnosed primary liver carcinoma underwent surgical resection in China between November 2015 and 2016. Chronic HBV infection was present in the patients, and the patients were treatment-naive at sampling. Each tumor was sampled at five spatially separated regions: the tumor centre plus the superior, inferior, left-lateral and right-lateral poles. According to histology, viable tumor cells made up more than 85% of every tumor sample. Fresh tumor and adjacent tissue pieces were bisected; one half was stored in RNAlater at -80°C, the other sent for histology.

TCRbeta-specific cDNA was reverse-transcribed from around 0.45 ug total RNA using a constant-region primer and ProtoScript II reverse transcriptase. Three nested multiplex PCR rounds, following a slightly modified ARM-PCR procedure, were used to build the TCRbeta libraries. Each of the first two PCR rounds ran for about 9 cycles and used multiplex TRBV1-TRBV30 forward primers together with a Cbeta reverse primer. Sample barcodes and Illumina adapters were added in a final 25-cycle PCR using Deep VentR polymerase. Amplicons of 200-500 bp were gel-purified with a QIAquick gel extraction kit before sequencing. The TCRbeta amplicons were sequenced with 250-bp paired-end reads on an Illumina HiSeq 2500. Regarding the original processing steps: Trimmomatic v0.33 was used to quality-trim the reads, and FLASH v1.2.11 was used to merge paired reads so that full CDR3 sequences could be recovered. V, D and J germline segments were assigned to the rearranged TCRbeta sequences by MiGEC v1.2.1b. Clonotype statistics, along with Shannon-Wiener diversity indices, were calculated using VDJtools v1.0.0. Except for diversity analysis, only each sample's 250 most abundant clonotypes were used in subsequent analyses to reduce sampling bias. The public reads were reprocessed in TCRdb via fastp at Q25 and MiXCR, keeping in-frame beta chains. Rows with a matching CDR3 protein are joined into one entry that keeps the most common DNA and genes. The V and J calls follow TCRdb's processing rather than the paper's. The table for this sample lists around 50,000 distinct CDR3 sequences; over 70% of them were counted only once. Jointly, the top ten make up about 30% of the sample.

The sample taken for sequencing was liver tumor tissue from sampling region 3. Taken with the paper, the label for cell subset or site translates to: tumor region T3, left-lateral pole. This sequence originates from a man aged 40-49 years with primary liver carcinoma and hepatitis B virus infection. The chain is encoded by TRBV5-4 joined to TRBJ2-3; the D gene is perhaps TRBD2, from 6 matching bases. The DNA sequence follows: TGTGCCAGCAGCCTAGCGAGAGAAGGAGCAAATACGAAGTATTTT. Translated, it gives CASSLAREGANTKYF.